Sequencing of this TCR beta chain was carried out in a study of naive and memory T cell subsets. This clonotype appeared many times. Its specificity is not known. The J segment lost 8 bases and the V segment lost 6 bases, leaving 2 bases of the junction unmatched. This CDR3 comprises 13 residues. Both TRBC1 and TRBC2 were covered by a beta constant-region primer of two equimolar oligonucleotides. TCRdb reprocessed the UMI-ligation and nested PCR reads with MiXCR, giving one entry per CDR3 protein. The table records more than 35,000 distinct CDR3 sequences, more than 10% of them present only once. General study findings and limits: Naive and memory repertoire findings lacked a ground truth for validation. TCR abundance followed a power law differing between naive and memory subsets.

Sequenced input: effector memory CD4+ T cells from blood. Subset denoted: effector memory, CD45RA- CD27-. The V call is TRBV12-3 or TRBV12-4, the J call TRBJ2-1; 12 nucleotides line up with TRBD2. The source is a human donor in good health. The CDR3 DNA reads TGTGCCAGCAGGACTAGCGGGAGCTATGAGCAGTTCTTC. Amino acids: CASRTSGSYEQFF.